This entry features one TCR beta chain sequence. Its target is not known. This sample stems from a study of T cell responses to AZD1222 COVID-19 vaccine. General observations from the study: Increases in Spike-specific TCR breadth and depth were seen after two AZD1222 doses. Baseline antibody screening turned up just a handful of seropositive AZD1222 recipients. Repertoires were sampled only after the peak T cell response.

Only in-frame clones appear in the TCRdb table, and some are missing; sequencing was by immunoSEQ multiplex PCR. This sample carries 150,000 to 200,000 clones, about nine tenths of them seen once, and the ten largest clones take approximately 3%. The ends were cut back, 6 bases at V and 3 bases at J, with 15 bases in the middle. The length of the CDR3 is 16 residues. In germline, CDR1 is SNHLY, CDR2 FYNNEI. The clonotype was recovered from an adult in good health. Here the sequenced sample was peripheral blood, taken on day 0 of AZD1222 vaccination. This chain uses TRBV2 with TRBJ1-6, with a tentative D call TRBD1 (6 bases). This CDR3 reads CASRNREGVYNSPLHF. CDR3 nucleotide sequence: TGTGCCAGCAGGAACAGGGAAGGAGTCTATAATTCACCCCTCCACTTT.